This T cell receptor (beta chain) originates from a study of blood T cell repertoires in COVID-19. Study-wide context: Acute and convalescent COVID-19 samples came from the United States, Italy and Spain. Sample material is recorded as cDNA or gDNA derived from T cells, B-cell-depleted T cells, or PBMCs.

Seattle's cohort entered during active infection and was followed longitudinally. Original handling: Amplification of reference gene primers provided the estimated nucleated cell counts. Assay: immunoSEQ multiplex PCR; the TCRdb copy retains only in-frame clones and omits some. The V and J calls and clone size are taken from that table; D and trimming were inferred from the DNA. This sample has more than 300,000 clones, with about 87% found just once. The CDR3 sequence is 17 residues long. V lost 10 bases to trimming and J lost 9 bases, with 31 bases between them. Germline CDR1 MDHEN, CDR2 SYDVKM. The sample was peripheral blood. V and J are TRBV28 and TRBJ2-1; the D gene is possibly TRBD2 (6 bases). This clonotype was obtained from a woman aged 25 to 39 with COVID-19, enrolled during active disease. The CDR3 spells CATQTGLKGGERFEQFF. The CDR3 bases are TGTGCCACCCAGACGGGACTTAAAGGCGGGGAGAGATTTGAGCAGTTCTTC.